Sequencing of this TCR beta chain was carried out in a study of shared T cell receptors in the human thymus. Germline CDR1 is SNHLY and CDR2 is FYNNEI. The CDR3 covers 18 residues. V shed 8 bases and J shed 2 bases, with 24 bases lying between them. The protocol was immunoSEQ multiplex PCR, while the TCRdb copy is restricted to in-frame clones and leaves out a portion. The sample includes 540,000 or so clones, approximately 78% of them seen just once. A further study also used this sample, focusing on human thymus T cells.

Sequencing was performed on thymocytes. This TCR derives from a boy under three years old with a congenital heart defect. This rearrangement joins TRBV2 to TRBJ2-2, with D possibly being TRBD2 (6 bases). The CDR3 DNA is TGTGCCAGCTGCGGGGCGAGTCCCATGTCTTACAACACCGGGGAGCTGTTTTTT. This sequence encodes CASCGASPMSYNTGELFF.